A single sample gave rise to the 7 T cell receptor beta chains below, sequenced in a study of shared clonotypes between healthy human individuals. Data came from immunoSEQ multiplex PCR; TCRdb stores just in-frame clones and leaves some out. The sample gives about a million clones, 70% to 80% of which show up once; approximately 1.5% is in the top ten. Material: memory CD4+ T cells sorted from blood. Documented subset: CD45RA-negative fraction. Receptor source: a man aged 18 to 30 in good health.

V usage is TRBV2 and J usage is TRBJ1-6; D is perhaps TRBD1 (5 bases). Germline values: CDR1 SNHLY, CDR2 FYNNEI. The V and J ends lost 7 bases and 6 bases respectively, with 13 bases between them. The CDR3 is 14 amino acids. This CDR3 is CASTPGPINSPLHF. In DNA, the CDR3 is TGTGCCAGCACCCCGGGACCGATTAATTCACCCCTCCACTTT.

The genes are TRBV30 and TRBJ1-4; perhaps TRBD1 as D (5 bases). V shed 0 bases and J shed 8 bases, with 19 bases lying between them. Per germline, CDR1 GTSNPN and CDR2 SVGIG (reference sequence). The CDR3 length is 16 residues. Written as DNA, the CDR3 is TGTGCCTGGAGTGTAGGGGTTAGGCCCCTGGGCGAAAAACTGTTTTTT. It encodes CAWSVGVRPLGEKLFF. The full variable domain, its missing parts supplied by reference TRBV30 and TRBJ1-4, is SQTIHQWPATLVQPVGSPLSLECTVEGTSNPNLYWYRQAAGRGLQLLFYSVGIGQISSEVPQNLSASRPQDRQFILSSKKLLLSDSGFYLCAWSVGVRPLGEKLFFGSGTQLSVL.

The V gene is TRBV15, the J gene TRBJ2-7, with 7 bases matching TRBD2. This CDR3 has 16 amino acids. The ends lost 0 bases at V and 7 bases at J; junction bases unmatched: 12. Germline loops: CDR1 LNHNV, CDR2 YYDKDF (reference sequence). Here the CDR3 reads CATSRDRGDLGGEQYF. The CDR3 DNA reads TGTGCCACCAGCAGAGACAGAGGGGACCTCGGGGGGGAGCAGTACTTC.

CDR3 DNA: TGCGCCAGCAGCCCATTCGATGGAGGGCCGCCCTACGAGCAGTACTTC. Translation: CASSPFDGGPPYEQYF. The rearrangement uses TRBV5-1 and TRBJ2-7, with D maybe TRBD2 (6 bases). The CDR3 sequence is 16 residues long. V was clipped by 4 bases and J by 2 bases, with 19 bases between them. Germline CDR1 is SGHRS and CDR2 is YFSETQ. The variable domain in full, with the rest retrieved from reference TRBV5-1 and TRBJ2-7, is KAGVTQTPRYLIKTRGQQVTLSCSPISGHRSVSWYQQTPGQGLQFLFEYFSETQRNKGNFPGRFSGRQFSNSRSEMNVSTLELGDSALYLCASSPFDGGPPYEQYFGPGTRLTVT.

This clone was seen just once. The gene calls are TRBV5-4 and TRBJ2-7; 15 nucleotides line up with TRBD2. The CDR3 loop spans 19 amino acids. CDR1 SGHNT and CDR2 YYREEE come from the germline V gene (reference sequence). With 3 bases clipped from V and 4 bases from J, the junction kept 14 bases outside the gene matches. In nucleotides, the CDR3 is TGTGCCAGCAGCTCGGGTGGACTAGCGGGAGGGCCGTCGGTGTACGAGCAGTACTTC. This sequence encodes CASSSGGLAGGPSVYEQYF.

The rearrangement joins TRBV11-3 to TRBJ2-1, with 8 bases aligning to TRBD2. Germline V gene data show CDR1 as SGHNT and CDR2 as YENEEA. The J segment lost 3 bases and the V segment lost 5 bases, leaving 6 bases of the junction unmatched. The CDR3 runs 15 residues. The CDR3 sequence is CASSISGGLYNEQFF. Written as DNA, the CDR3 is TGTGCCAGCAGCATAAGCGGGGGCCTCTACAATGAGCAGTTCTTC.

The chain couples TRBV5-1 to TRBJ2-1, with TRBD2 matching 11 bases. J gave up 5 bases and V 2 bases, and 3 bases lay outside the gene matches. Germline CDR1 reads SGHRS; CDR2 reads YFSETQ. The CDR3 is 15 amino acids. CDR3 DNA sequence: TGCGCCAGCAGCTTAACTAGCGGGGGAAACAATGAGCAGTTCTTC. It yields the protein CASSLTSGGNNEQFF.